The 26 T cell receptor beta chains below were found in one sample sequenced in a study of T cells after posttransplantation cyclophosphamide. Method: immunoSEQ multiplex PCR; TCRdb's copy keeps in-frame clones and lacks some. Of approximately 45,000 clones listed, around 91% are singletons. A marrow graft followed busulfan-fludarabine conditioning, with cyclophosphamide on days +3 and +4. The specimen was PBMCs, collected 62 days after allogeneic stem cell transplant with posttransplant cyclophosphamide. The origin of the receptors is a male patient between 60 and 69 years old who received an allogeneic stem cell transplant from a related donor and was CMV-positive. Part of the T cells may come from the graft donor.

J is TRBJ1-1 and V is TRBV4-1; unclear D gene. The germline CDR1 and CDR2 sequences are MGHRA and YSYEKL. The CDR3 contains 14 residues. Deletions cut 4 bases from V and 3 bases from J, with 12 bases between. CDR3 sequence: CASSLPRLDTEAFF. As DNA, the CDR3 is TGCGCCAGCAGCCTCCCGCGGCTCGACACTGAAGCTTTCTTT.

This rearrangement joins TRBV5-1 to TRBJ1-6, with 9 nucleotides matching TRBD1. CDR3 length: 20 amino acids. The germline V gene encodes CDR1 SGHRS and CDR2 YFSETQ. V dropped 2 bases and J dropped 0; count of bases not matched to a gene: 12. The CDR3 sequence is CASSLTPPGQGGSYNSPLHF. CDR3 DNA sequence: TGCGCCAGCAGCTTAACACCACCGGGACAGGGAGGCTCCTATAATTCACCCCTCCACTTT.

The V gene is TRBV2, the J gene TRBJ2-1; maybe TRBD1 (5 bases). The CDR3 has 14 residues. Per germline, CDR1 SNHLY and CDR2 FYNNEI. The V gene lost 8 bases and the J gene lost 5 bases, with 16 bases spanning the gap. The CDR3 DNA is TGTGCCAGCGGTCGGACAATTTACGACAATGAGCAGTTCTTC. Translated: CASGRTIYDNEQFF.

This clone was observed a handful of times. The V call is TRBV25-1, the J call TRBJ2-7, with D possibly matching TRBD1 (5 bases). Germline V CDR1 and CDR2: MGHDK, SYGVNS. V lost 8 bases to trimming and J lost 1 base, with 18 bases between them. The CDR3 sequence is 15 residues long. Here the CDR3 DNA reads TGTGCCAGCTCCCTGGTTGGGGCCGCATCCTACGAGCAGTACTTC. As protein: CASSLVGAASYEQYF.

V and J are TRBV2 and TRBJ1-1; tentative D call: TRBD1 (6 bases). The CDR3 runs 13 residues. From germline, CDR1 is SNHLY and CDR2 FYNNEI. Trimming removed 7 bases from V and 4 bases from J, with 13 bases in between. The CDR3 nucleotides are TGTGCCAGCATCCCCCAGGGGAGCACTGAAGCTTTCTTT. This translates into CASIPQGSTEAFF.

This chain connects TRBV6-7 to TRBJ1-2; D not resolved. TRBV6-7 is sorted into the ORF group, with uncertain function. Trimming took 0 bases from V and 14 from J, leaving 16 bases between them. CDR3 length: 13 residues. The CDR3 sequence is CASSYSAPKVDTF. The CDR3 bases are TGTGCCAGCAGTTACTCTGCGCCTAAAGTTGATACCTTC.

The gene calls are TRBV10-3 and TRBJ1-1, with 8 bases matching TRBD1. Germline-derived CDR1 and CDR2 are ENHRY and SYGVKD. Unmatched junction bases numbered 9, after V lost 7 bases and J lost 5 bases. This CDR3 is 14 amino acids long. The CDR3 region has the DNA TGTGCCATCAATAGACAGGGGTTGGTTACTGAAGCTTTCTTT. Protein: CAINRQGLVTEAFF.

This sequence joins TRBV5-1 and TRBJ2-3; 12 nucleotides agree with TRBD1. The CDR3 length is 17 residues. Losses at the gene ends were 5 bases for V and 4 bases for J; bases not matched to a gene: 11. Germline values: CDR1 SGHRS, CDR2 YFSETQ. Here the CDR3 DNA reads TGCGCCAGCAGACTAACCGGGACAGGGGGCGCAGCAGATACGCAGTATTTT. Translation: CASRLTGTGGAADTQYF.

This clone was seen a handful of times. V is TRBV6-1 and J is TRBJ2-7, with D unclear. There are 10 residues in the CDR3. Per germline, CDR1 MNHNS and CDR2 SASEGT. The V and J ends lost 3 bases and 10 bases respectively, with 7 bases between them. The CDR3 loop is CASSERKQYF. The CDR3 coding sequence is TGTGCCAGCAGTGAGAGGAAACAGTACTTC.

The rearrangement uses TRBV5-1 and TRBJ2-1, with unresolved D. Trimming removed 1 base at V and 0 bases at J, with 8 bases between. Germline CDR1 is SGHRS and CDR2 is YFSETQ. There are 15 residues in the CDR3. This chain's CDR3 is CASSLTHNSYNEQFF. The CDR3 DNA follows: TGCGCCAGCAGCTTGACCCACAACTCCTACAATGAGCAGTTCTTC.

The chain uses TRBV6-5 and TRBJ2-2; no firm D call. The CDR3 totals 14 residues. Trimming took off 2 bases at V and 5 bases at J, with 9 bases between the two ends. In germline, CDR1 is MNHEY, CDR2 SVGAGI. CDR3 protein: CASSYGQSTGELFF. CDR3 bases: TGTGCCAGCAGTTACGGCCAGTCTACCGGGGAGCTGTTTTTT.

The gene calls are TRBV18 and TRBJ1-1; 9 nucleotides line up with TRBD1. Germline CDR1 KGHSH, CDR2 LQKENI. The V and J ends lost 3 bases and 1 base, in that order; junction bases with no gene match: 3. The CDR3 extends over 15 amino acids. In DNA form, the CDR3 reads TGTGCCAGCTCACCGTGGACAGGGGAGAACACTGAAGCTTTCTTT. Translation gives CASSPWTGENTEAFF.

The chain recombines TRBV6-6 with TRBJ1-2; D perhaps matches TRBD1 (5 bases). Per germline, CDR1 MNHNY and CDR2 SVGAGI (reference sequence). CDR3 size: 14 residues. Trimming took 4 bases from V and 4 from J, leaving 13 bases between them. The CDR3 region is CASSSLGGVYGYTF. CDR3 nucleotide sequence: TGTGCCAGCAGTTCCCTGGGGGGGGTCTATGGCTACACCTTC.

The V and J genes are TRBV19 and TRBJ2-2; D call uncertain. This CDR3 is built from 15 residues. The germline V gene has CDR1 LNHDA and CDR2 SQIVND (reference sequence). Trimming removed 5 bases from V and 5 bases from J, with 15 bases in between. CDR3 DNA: TGTGCCAGTAGTGCATACACGTTCTCAACCGGGGAGCTGTTTTTT. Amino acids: CASSAYTFSTGELFF.

The CDR3 protein is CASSETSGGANTGELFF. CDR3 sequence (DNA): TGTGCCAGCAGTGAGACTAGCGGGGGGGCGAACACCGGGGAGCTGTTTTTT. The V call is TRBV6-1, the J call TRBJ2-2; TRBD2 agrees at 14 bases. V trimming: 3 bases; J trimming: 0 bases; junction bases outside the gene matches: 0. Germline values: CDR1 MNHNS, CDR2 SASEGT. The CDR3 is made up of 17 amino acids.

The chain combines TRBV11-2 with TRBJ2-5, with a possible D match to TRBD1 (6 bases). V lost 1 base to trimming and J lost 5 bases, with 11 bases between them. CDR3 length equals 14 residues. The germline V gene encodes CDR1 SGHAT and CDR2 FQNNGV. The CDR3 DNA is TGTGCCAGCAGCTTAGTCAGGGGATGGGAGACCCAGTACTTC. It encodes CASSLVRGWETQYF.

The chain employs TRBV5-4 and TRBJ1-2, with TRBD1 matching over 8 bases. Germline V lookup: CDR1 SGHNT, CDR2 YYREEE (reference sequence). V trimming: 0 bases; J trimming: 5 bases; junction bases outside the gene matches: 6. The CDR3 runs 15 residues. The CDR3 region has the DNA TGTGCCAGCAGCTTGGTGGCAGGGGGCGGGTATGGCTACACCTTC. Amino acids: CASSLVAGGGYGYTF.

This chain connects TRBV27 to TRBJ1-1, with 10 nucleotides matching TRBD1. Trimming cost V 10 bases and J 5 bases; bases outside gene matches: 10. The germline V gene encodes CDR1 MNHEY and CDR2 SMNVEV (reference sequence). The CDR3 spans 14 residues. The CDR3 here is CATQRQGAITEAFF. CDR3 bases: TGTGCCACCCAGAGACAGGGGGCGATTACTGAAGCTTTCTTT.

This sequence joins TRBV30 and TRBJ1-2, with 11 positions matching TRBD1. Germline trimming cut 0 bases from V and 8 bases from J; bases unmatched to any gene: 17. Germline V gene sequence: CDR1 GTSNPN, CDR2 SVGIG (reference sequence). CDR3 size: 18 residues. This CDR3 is CAWSVPKDRGRRTGGYTF. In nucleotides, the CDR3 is TGTGCCTGGAGTGTACCGAAGGACAGGGGGCGCCGAACGGGGGGCTACACCTTC.

CDR3 sequence (DNA): TGCGCCAGCAGCCAAGAAACCCCAGGTTTCAATCAGCCCCAGCATTTT. Its protein is CASSQETPGFNQPQHF. The chain employs TRBV4-1 and TRBJ1-5; the D is unclear. Looked up from germline, CDR1 is MGHRA and CDR2 is YSYEKL. CDR3 length: 16 residues. The ends were cut back, 0 bases at V and 3 bases at J, with 12 bases in the middle.

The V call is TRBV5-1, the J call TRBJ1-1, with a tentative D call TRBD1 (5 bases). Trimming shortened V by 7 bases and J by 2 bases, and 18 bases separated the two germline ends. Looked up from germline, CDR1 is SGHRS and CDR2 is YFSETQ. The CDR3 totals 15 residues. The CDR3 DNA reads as TGCGCCAGCGCCGGTCGGGGGGGGACTAACACTGAAGCTTTCTTT. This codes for CASAGRGGTNTEAFF.

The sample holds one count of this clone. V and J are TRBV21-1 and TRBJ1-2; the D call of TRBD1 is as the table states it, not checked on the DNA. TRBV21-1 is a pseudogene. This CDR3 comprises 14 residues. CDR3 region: CASSKAETGYGYTF. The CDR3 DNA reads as TGTGCCAGCAGCAAAGCCGAGACAGGCTATGGCTACACCTTC.

For the CDR3, the DNA is TGCAGCGTGGCCGACAGTGAAGGCTACACCTTC. It translates to CSVADSEGYTF. The rearrangement links TRBV29-1 to TRBJ1-2; TRBD1 might be the D (5 bases). Germline V gene lookup returns CDR1 SQVTM and CDR2 ANQGSEA. CDR3 length: 11 amino acids. Trimming removed 6 bases at V and 8 bases at J, with 13 bases between.

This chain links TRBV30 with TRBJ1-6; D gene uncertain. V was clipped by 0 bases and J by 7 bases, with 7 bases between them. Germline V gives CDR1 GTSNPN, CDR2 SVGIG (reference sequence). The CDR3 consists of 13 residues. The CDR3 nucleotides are TGTGCCTGGAGTGTTACAAGAAATTCACCCCTCCACTTT. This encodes CAWSVTRNSPLHF.

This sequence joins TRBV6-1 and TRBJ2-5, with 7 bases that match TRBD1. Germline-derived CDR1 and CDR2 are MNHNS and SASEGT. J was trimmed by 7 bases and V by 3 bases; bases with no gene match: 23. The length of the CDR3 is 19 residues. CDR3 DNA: TGTGCCAGCAGTGACCCGCGCGGACAGGCGAACCCCCGACGGCGGACCCAGTACTTC. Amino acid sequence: CASSDPRGQANPRRRTQYF.

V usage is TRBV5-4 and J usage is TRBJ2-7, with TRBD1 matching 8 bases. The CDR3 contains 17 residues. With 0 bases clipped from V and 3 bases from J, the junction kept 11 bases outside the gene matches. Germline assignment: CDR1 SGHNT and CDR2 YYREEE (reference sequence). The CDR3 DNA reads TGTGCCAGCAGCTTGGTCGGCGTCGGCAGGGGGCACTACGAGCAGTACGTC. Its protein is CASSLVGVGRGHYEQYV.